These 2 T cell receptor beta chains were sequenced from one sample in a study of CD8 T cells in ankylosing spondylitis. Study-level points and caveats: A TCR beta motif of fewer than ten highly homologous variants seemed to mark ankylosing spondylitis blood.

No antigens are known for them. TCRdb fed the 5' RACE reads into MiXCR, producing one record per CDR3 protein. This sample has a few hundred thousand distinct CDR3 sequences, with more than 20% found just once. Sequencing used blood, either unsorted or a sorted T cell fraction (not recorded which). Source of these receptors: a male donor with ankylosing spondylitis.

This clonotype was counted only a few times. The CDR3 region has the DNA TGTGCCAGCAGCTTGGAAGGGCTAGCGGAATCCTTACGCGAGCAGTTCTTC. It encodes CASSLEGLAESLREQFF. This chain links TRBV5-4 with TRBJ2-1; TRBD2 agrees at 7 bases. This CDR3 spans 17 amino acids. CDR1 is SGHNT, CDR2 YYREEE, per germline (reference sequence). V dropped 0 bases and J dropped 10; count of bases not matched to a gene: 16.

J is TRBJ2-2 and V is TRBV20-1; TRBD1 matches 11 bases. Trimming took 0 bases from V and 6 from J; bases not matched to a gene: 3. Germline V gene sequence: CDR1 DFQATT, CDR2 SNEGSKA (reference sequence). CDR3 length: 15 residues. CDR3 in amino acids: CSARDGQGAAGELFF. In DNA form, the CDR3 reads TGCAGTGCTAGAGACGGACAGGGGGCGGCCGGGGAGCTGTTTTTT.